Below are 15 T cell receptor beta chains sequenced from a single sample in a study of CD4 and CD8 cells across lung adenocarcinoma regions. Using its own MiXCR run on the PCR reads, TCRdb lists one record per CDR3 protein. Of around 25,000 distinct CDR3 sequences detected, under 60% appear once; the ten largest clones hold around 50%. Material: CD8+ T cells from the center of a lung tumor. Receptors originate from a male donor with lung adenocarcinoma. The CD4 and CD8 labels of this study may be unreliable.

This clonotype was seen at least ten times. The genes are TRBV6-5 and TRBJ2-1, with D possibly TRBD2 on 5 matching bases. The germline V gene encodes CDR1 MNHEY and CDR2 SVGAGI. This CDR3 is built from 14 residues. V was trimmed by 6 bases and J by 1 base, leaving 10 bases between them. The DNA for the CDR3 is TGTGCCAGCAGCCCGGGGATATCCTACAATGAGCAGTTCTTC. This encodes CASSPGISYNEQFF.

This chain joins TRBV6-1 and TRBJ2-4; TRBD2 might be the D (5 bases). The J call may be wrong; the DNA end is better matched by TRBJ2-5. Germline V CDR1 and CDR2: MNHNS, SASEGT. The length of the CDR3 is 16 residues. The CDR3 loop is CASRAEANTYQETQYF. CDR3 bases: TGTGCCAGCAGGGCGGAGGCAAATACGTACCAAGAGACCCAGTACTTC.

This sequence joins TRBV5-1 and TRBJ2-1; TRBD1 aligns across 10 bases. This CDR3 comprises 15 residues. Germline V gene data show CDR1 as SGHRS and CDR2 as YFSETQ. V shed 4 bases, J shed 4 bases, and the junction held 5 bases outside the gene matches. CDR3 in DNA: TGCGCCAGCAGCCCGGACAGGGGGACATACAATGAGCAGTTCTTC. This sequence encodes CASSPDRGTYNEQFF.

V gene TRBV6-1 combines with J gene TRBJ1-2, with 9 bases lining up with TRBD1. Germline CDR1 is MNHNS and CDR2 is SASEGT. Losses at the gene ends were 0 bases for V and 4 bases for J; bases not matched to a gene: 3. The CDR3 runs to 15 residues. The CDR3 coding sequence is TGTGCCAGCAGTGAAGCTGGACAGGGGCGCTATGGCTACACCTTC. It encodes CASSEAGQGRYGYTF.

This clonotype was seen repeatedly, ten times or more. At one end the junction does not follow the germline gene, possibly because of a read error. The chain recombines TRBV7-7 with TRBJ2-3; D not certain. Germline loops: CDR1 SSHAT, CDR2 FNYEAQ (reference sequence). The CDR3 sequence is 14 residues long. The chain's CDR3 is CASSLTGLTDTQYF. The DNA of the CDR3 is TGTGCTAGCAGCCTTACTGGTCTCACAGATACGCAGTATTTT. The variable domain in full, completed from reference TRBV7-7 and TRBJ2-3, reads GAGVSQSPRYKVTKRGQDVTLRCDPISSHATLYWYQQALGQGPEFLTYFNYEAQPDKSGLPSDRFSAERPEGSISTLTIQRTEQRDSAMYRCASSLTGLTDTQYFGPGTRLTVL.

The chain is built from TRBV5-1 and TRBJ1-1; weak D call: TRBD1 (6 bases). The CDR3 totals 14 residues. The V and J ends lost 2 bases and 0 bases respectively, with 8 bases between them. Germline loops: CDR1 SGHRS, CDR2 YFSETQ. The CDR3 DNA reads as TGCGCCAGCAGCTTTCGGACAGTGAACACTGAAGCTTTCTTT. Translated, it gives CASSFRTVNTEAFF.

The chain joins TRBV6-1 to TRBJ2-1, with no clear D. The CDR3 spans 16 residues. Germline CDR1 reads MNHNS; CDR2 reads SASEGT. The V end lost 4 bases, the J end lost 1 base, and 14 bases lay between the germline ends. This chain's CDR3 is CASSVGKVGSYNEQFF. The CDR3 DNA sequence: TGTGCCAGCAGTGTGGGAAAGGTCGGGTCCTACAATGAGCAGTTCTTC.

The V gene is TRBV27, the J gene TRBJ2-5; D unresolved. The J call is doubtful: the DNA matches TRBJ2-7 better. The CDR3 extends over 13 amino acids. The germline V gene has CDR1 MNHEY and CDR2 SMNVEV (reference sequence). CDR3 amino acids: CASIPVRVDEQYV. The CDR3 DNA reads TGTGCCAGCATCCCCGTCCGCGTGGACGAGCAGTACGTC.

This chain joins TRBV27 and TRBJ1-6; 9 bases are a match to TRBD1. Germline lookup yields CDR1 MNHEY and CDR2 SMNVEV (reference sequence). Trimming cost V 5 bases and J 4 bases; bases outside gene matches: 3. The CDR3 covers 15 residues. The CDR3 loop is CASSIGQGYNSPLHF. The CDR3 DNA reads TGTGCCAGCAGTATTGGACAGGGGTATAATTCACCCCTCCACTTT.

This clonotype was recorded many times. This chain uses TRBV6-1 with TRBJ1-2; D is unclear. V lost 7 bases and J 5 bases, leaving 14 bases between the germline ends. CDR1 and CDR2 from the germline V gene are MNHNS and SASEGT. CDR3 length equals 13 residues. In DNA form, the CDR3 reads TGTGCCAGCAAGCCCGGCCCTTCGTATGGCTACACCTTC. The encoded protein is CASKPGPSYGYTF.

This clonotype was seen only a few times. The chain combines TRBV27 with TRBJ1-5; D is uncertain. This CDR3 is built from 17 residues. The germline V gene encodes CDR1 MNHEY and CDR2 SMNVEV (reference sequence). V lost 5 bases to trimming and J lost 2 bases, with 19 bases between them. The CDR3 region is CASSTRNTRRGNQPQHF. The CDR3 bases are TGTGCCAGCAGTACGCGGAATACAAGAAGGGGCAATCAGCCCCAGCATTTT.

The chain carries TRBV30 and TRBJ1-2; D call uncertain. Germline lookup yields CDR1 GTSNPN and CDR2 SVGIG (reference sequence). This CDR3 comprises 16 residues. With 0 bases removed from V and 2 bases from J, the gap between germline ends came to 16 bases. The CDR3 spells CAWSVGAVTLNYGYTF. DNA for the CDR3: TGTGCCTGGAGTGTAGGCGCAGTGACCTTAAACTATGGCTACACCTTC.

As regards this clonotype: An end of the junction does not agree with germline; a read error may underlie this. The chain employs TRBV6-1 and TRBJ2-3; D gene unclear. The V gene's germline CDR1 is MNHNS and CDR2 SASEGT. The CDR3 length is 14 residues. Here the CDR3 reads CAGKERRGTDTQYF. CDR3 nucleotide sequence: TGTGCGGGCAAGGAACGCCGAGGCACAGATACGCAGTATTTC.

This clonotype occurred many times. This chain uses TRBV10-3 with TRBJ1-3; 7 positions agree with TRBD1. The germline CDR1 and CDR2 sequences are ENHRY and SYGVKD. J was trimmed by 5 bases and V by 10 bases; bases with no gene match: 8. The CDR3 sequence is 13 residues long. The CDR3: CATWGQRRNTIYF. The CDR3 DNA is TGTGCCACCTGGGGACAGCGGAGAAACACCATATATTTT.

This clonotype occurred a few times. The V gene is TRBV27, the J gene TRBJ2-1, with D perhaps matching TRBD2 (5 bases). The J call may not be correct, given that the DNA end is closer to TRBJ2-7. Per germline, CDR1 MNHEY and CDR2 SMNVEV (reference sequence). The CDR3 sequence is 14 residues long. The CDR3 region is CASSARTYSYEQYF. The DNA of the CDR3 is TGTGCCAGCAGTGCCCGGACTTACTCCTACGAGCAGTACTTC.